This TCR beta chain emerged from a study of patients and donors after allogeneic stem cell transplantation. MiXCR was run by TCRdb on the RT-PCR reads, yielding one entry per CDR3 protein. Here the sample spans 150,000 to 250,000 distinct CDR3 sequences, 41% being singletons. Germline-derived CDR1 and CDR2 are MNHEY and SMNVEV (reference sequence). CDR3 size: 18 residues. Trimming stripped 2 bases from V and 5 bases from J, with 22 bases between. This TCR derives from a human donor who was either an allogeneic HSCT recipient or a stem cell or donor lymphocyte infusion donor (not recorded which). It is not recorded whose cells these are; they may come from a transplant donor. The chain recombines TRBV27 with TRBJ1-5; TRBD1 might be the D (6 bases). The sample consisted of blood, either unsorted or a sorted T cell fraction (not recorded which). CDR3 protein: CASSLNPFMEGVDQPQHF. The CDR3 DNA reads as TGTGCCAGCAGTTTAAATCCCTTCATGGAGGGGGTCGATCAGCCCCAGCATTTT.